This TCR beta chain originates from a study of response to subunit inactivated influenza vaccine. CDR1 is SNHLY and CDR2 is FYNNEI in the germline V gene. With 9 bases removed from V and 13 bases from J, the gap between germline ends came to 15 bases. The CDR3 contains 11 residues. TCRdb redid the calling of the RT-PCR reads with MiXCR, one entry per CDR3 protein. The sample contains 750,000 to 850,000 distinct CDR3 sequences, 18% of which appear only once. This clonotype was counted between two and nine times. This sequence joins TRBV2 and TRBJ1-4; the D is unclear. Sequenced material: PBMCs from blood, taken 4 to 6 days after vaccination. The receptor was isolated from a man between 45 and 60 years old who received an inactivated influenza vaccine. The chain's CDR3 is CARTTNSGLFF. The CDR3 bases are TGTGCCAGGACTACCAATTCAGGACTGTTTTTT.